The 24 T cell receptor beta chains reported below all come from one sample, sequenced in a study of metastatic and nonmetastatic thyroid tumors. TCRdb re-called the PCR reads with MiXCR. Counted here are fewer than 35,000 clones, around 32% occurring once; the ten biggest clones make up 30% to 40%. All patients were treatment-naive before thyroid surgery. The specimen was blood. The receptors come from a female donor with papillary thyroid cancer or a benign thyroid nodule (not recorded which). Some clones in this sample may be carry-over from other donors' samples.

This clone was observed once. One end of the junction is discordant with germline, which a read error may explain. The V gene is TRBV20-1, the J gene TRBJ1-2, with unresolved D. This CDR3 region has 13 residues. CDR1 and CDR2 (germline): DFQATT, SNEGSKA (reference sequence). The CDR3 spells CSAWSRAGYRYNF. The DNA of the CDR3 is TGCAGTGCTTGGTCAAGGGCTGGGTATCGCTACAACTTC.

This clone was seen repeatedly, ten times or more. CDR3 coding DNA: TGCGCCAGCAGCCAGGGGACAGGGCTGAGCACTGAAGCTTTCTTT. This translates into CASSQGTGLSTEAFF. V gene TRBV4-3 combines with J gene TRBJ1-1; 9 bases agree with TRBD1. CDR1 is LGHNA, CDR2 YSLEER, per germline. V gave up 3 bases and J gave up 4 bases; unmatched junction bases: 6. This CDR3 has 15 amino acids.

This chain joins TRBV19 and TRBJ2-1, with 14 bases that match TRBD2. CDR1 LNHDA and CDR2 SQIVND come from the germline V gene (reference sequence). V lost 7 bases to trimming and J lost 7 bases; unmatched junction nucleotides: 15. The CDR3 is 18 amino acids. CDR3 loop: CASKPLTSGRARGNEQFF. The CDR3, as DNA: TGTGCCAGTAAGCCCTTGACTAGCGGGAGGGCCCGGGGGAATGAGCAGTTCTTC.

The table lists this clone with a few counts. The chain carries TRBV6-2 or TRBV6-3 and TRBJ2-6; TRBD1 might be the D (5 bases). Per the germline V gene, CDR1 is MNHEY and CDR2 is SVGEGT. V was cut by 5 bases and J by 1 base, with 9 bases left in between. This CDR3 spans 15 amino acids. The CDR3 loop reads CASSAKGSGANVLTF. In nucleotides, the CDR3 is TGTGCCAGCAGTGCAAAGGGGTCTGGGGCCAACGTCCTGACTTTC.

The chain combines TRBV2 with TRBJ1-1; tentative D call: TRBD1 (6 bases). The ends were cut back, 5 bases at V and 0 bases at J, with 13 bases in the middle. Germline assignment: CDR1 SNHLY and CDR2 FYNNEI. CDR3 size: 15 residues. For the CDR3, the DNA is TGTGCCAGCAGTAAGAGTTACAGGGTGAACACTGAAGCTTTCTTT. This gives the protein CASSKSYRVNTEAFF.

The V call is TRBV7-9, the J call TRBJ1-6; D unresolved. The V gene's germline CDR1 is SEHNR and CDR2 FQNEAQ (reference sequence). The germline V and J ends were trimmed by 8 bases and 10 bases, with 15 bases remaining between them. The CDR3 runs to 13 residues. The CDR3 bases are TGTGCCAGCGTCCCCGGCGGAGAGTCACCCCTCCACTTT. Translated, it gives CASVPGGESPLHF.

This clone was seen only a few times. The chain recombines TRBV6-2 or TRBV6-3 with TRBJ2-7; maybe TRBD1 (5 bases). Trimming stripped 2 bases from V and 6 bases from J, with 14 bases between. The CDR3 runs to 14 residues. Germline V gene data show CDR1 as MNHEY and CDR2 as SVGEGT. In nucleotides, the CDR3 is TGTGCCAGCAGTTACCGGGTACAGGTGCTCGAGCAGTACTTC. Its translation: CASSYRVQVLEQYF.

On this clone itself: The CDR3 does not end in the conserved phenylalanine or tryptophan, so this is likely a read error. The gene calls are TRBV4-1 and TRBJ2-1; D is uncertain. Germline V lookup: CDR1 MGHRA, CDR2 YSYEKL. The CDR3 has 16 amino acids. CDR3 residues: CASSPEQLSSNNEQFV. The CDR3 nucleotides read TGCGCCAGCAGCCCAGAACAGTTAAGCTCCAACAATGAGCAGTTCGTC.

This clone was observed many times. The rearrangement uses TRBV6-2 or TRBV6-3 and TRBJ1-2, with unresolved D. The germline V and J ends were trimmed by 1 base and 7 bases, with 7 bases remaining between them. The CDR3 totals 12 residues. Germline CDR1 reads MNHEY; CDR2 reads SVGEGT. The CDR3 nucleotides are TGTGCCAGCAGTTACTTGGGTGGTGGCTACACCTTC. Translated, it gives CASSYLGGGYTF.

This clone was detected ten times or more. The rearrangement joins TRBV7-3 to TRBJ2-1, with 13 bases fitting TRBD2. Germline CDR1 SGHTA, CDR2 FQGTGA. The CDR3 extends over 16 amino acids. The V segment lost 5 bases and the J segment 7 bases; nucleotides outside the gene matches: 8. The CDR3: CASSVGLAGANNEQFF. CDR3 DNA sequence: TGTGCCAGCAGCGTCGGACTAGCGGGAGCGAATAATGAGCAGTTCTTC.

In this sample, this clone turned up many times. The chain uses TRBV3-1 and TRBJ1-3; no definite D call. From germline, CDR1 is LGHDT and CDR2 YNNKEL (reference sequence). Trimming pared 1 base from V and 2 bases from J, leaving 12 bases between. The CDR3 totals 16 residues. The CDR3 protein is CASSQVLLGAGNTIYF. For the CDR3, the DNA is TGTGCCAGCAGCCAAGTTCTCTTGGGCGCTGGAAACACCATATATTTT.

This clone appeared many times. V usage is TRBV5-6 and J usage is TRBJ1-1; D not resolved. The CDR3 sequence is 13 residues long. Trimming shortened V by 4 bases and J by 1 base, and 8 bases separated the two germline ends. CDR1 and CDR2 (germline): SGHDT, YYEEEE. The CDR3 DNA reads TGTGCCAGCAGCGGAACAGCGAACACTGAAGCTTTCTTT. Translating it yields CASSGTANTEAFF.

This clone was found many times. At the DNA level, this CDR3 is encoded by other sequences in the same sample as well. V gene TRBV9 combines with J gene TRBJ2-1, with 7 positions matching TRBD2. This CDR3 region has 13 residues. The V gene's germline CDR1 is SGDLS and CDR2 YYNGEE. V gave up 3 bases and J gave up 4 bases; unmatched junction bases: 1. The CDR3, as DNA: TGTGCCAGCAGCGGGGGGGGATACAATGAGCAGTTCTTC. Translation: CASSGGGYNEQFF.

This clone was seen many times. The genes are TRBV28 and TRBJ2-3; TRBD2 agrees at 13 bases. The germline gives CDR1 MDHEN, CDR2 SYDVKM. CDR3 length: 16 amino acids. J was trimmed by 2 bases and V by 4 bases; bases with no gene match: 3. CDR3 sequence reads: CASSSGLAGDTDTQYF. Written as DNA, the CDR3 is TGTGCCAGCAGTTCCGGACTAGCGGGGGACACAGATACGCAGTATTTT.

The V and J genes are TRBV5-5 and TRBJ2-2, with 9 bases that match TRBD1. CDR1 is SGHKS, CDR2 YYEKEE, per germline (reference sequence). The CDR3 loop spans 16 amino acids. V lost 4 bases, J lost 4 bases, and 8 bases stayed unmatched. CDR3 residues: CASSISTGGSTGELFF. DNA of the CDR3: TGTGCCAGCAGCATAAGCACAGGGGGCAGCACCGGGGAGCTGTTTTTT.

This clone was seen at least ten times. The chain couples TRBV20-1 to TRBJ2-3; 10 nucleotides match TRBD2. Per germline, CDR1 DFQATT and CDR2 SNEGSKA (reference sequence). With V trimmed by 1 base and J by 0 bases, 7 bases remained unmatched. The CDR3 is made up of 17 amino acids. DNA for the CDR3: TGCAGTGCTAGAGGGACTAGCGGAGGACCAAGCACAGATACGCAGTATTTT. Amino acids: CSARGTSGGPSTDTQYF.

In the case of this clone: Sequence at one end of the junction differs from germline and may be a read error. The V gene is TRBV5-1, the J gene TRBJ1-3; D ambiguous. The CDR3 is 15 amino acids. Germline V CDR1 and CDR2: SGHRS, YFSETQ. The CDR3 is CASSLGEFSGNTIYF. The DNA of the CDR3 is TGCGCCAGCAGCTTGGGAGAATTCTCTGGAAACACCATATATTTC.

There are many counts of this clone. The chain employs TRBV6-2 or TRBV6-3 and TRBJ2-5; 7 nucleotides agree with TRBD2. This CDR3 has 12 residues. Germline CDR1 MNHEY, CDR2 SVGEGT. The trim removed 7 bases at V and 5 bases at J, leaving 4 bases unmatched. The CDR3 region is CASKAGAETQYF. CDR3 DNA sequence: TGTGCCAGCAAGGCGGGAGCTGAGACCCAGTACTTC.

This clone was counted many times. V gene TRBV9 combines with J gene TRBJ1-2; D remains ambiguous. Per germline, CDR1 SGDLS and CDR2 YYNGEE. The CDR3 loop spans 13 amino acids. Trimming pared 0 bases from V and 8 bases from J, leaving 11 bases between. The CDR3 DNA sequence: TGTGCCAGCAGCGTAGGACAAAGGCAAGGCTACACCTTC. As protein: CASSVGQRQGYTF.

In this sample, this clone turned up many times. The chain couples TRBV6-6 to TRBJ2-1, with 9 bases aligning to TRBD2. Trimming at V came to 2 bases and at J to 10 bases, leaving 9 bases not matched to a gene. The CDR3 is 15 amino acids. The V gene's germline CDR1 is MNHNY and CDR2 SVGAGI (reference sequence). CDR3 protein: CASSYGLARAPEQFF. DNA of the CDR3: TGTGCCAGCAGTTACGGACTAGCGCGAGCGCCCGAGCAGTTCTTC.

The rearrangement links TRBV5-5 to TRBJ2-5; D call uncertain. There are 15 residues in the CDR3. Germline values: CDR1 SGHKS, CDR2 YYEKEE (reference sequence). The V end lost 1 base, the J end lost 0 bases, and 10 bases lay between the germline ends. The CDR3 coding sequence is TGTGCCAGCAGCTTGCCCAGGACGTACCAAGAGACCCAGTACTTC. Translated, it gives CASSLPRTYQETQYF.

The genes are TRBV6-1 and TRBJ2-5; D not resolved. The CDR3 is 11 amino acids. V lost 6 bases and J lost 4, with 6 bases in between. Germline CDR1 is MNHNS and CDR2 is SASEGT. The CDR3 DNA reads TGTGCCAGCAGCCTAGGAGAGACCCAGTACTTC. Protein product: CASSLGETQYF.

This clone was observed a handful of times. The DNA is left out, because the CDR3 cannot be placed on it with certainty; the CDR3 is given as TCRdb lists it. The chain uses TRBV7-5 and TRBJ2-3; the tabulated D call, TRBD2, remains unverified against the DNA. TRBV7-5 represents a pseudogene. The CDR3 region is 18 residues in length, termini included. This CDR3 reads CISVPEFPGLAGSDTQYF.

The chain has TRBV20-1 and TRBJ1-2; 8 nucleotides line up with TRBD1. The junction had 10 bases not matched to a gene; V was cut back by 0 bases and J by 7 bases. From germline, CDR1 is DFQATT and CDR2 SNEGSKA (reference sequence). This CDR3 is built from 15 residues. This CDR3 is CSARDLGAGGVGYTF. CDR3 nucleotide sequence: TGCAGTGCTAGAGATCTTGGGGCAGGGGGCGTTGGCTACACCTTC.